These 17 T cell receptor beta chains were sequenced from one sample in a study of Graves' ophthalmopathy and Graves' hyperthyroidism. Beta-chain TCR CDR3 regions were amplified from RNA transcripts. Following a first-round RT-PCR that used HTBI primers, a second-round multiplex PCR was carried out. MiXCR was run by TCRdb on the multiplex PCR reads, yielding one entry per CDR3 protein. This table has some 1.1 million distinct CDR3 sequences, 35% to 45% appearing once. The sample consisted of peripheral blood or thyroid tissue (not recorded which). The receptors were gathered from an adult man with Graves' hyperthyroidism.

The CDR3 nucleotides are TGTGCCAGCAGTGTAGGGGCGGACTGGAGCTACACCTTC. Translated, it gives CASSVGADWSYTF. V is TRBV2 and J is TRBJ1-2; D may be TRBD1 (5 bases). The CDR3 totals 13 residues. Trimming cost V 4 bases and J 9 bases, with 15 bases left between them. The germline V gene has CDR1 SNHLY and CDR2 FYNNEI.

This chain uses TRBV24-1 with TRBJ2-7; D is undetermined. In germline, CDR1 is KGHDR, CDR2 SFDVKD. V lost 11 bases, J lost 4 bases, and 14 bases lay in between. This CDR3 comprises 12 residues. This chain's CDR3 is CAIAFPAYEQYF. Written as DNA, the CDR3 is TGTGCCATCGCTTTTCCGGCGTACGAGCAGTACTTC.

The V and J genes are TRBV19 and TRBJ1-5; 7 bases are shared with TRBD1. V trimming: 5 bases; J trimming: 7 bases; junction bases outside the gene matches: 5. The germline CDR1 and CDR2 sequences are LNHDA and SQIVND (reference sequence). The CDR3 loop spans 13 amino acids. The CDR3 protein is CASSANRGQPQHF. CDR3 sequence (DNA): TGTGCCAGTAGTGCGAACAGGGGACAGCCCCAGCATTTT.

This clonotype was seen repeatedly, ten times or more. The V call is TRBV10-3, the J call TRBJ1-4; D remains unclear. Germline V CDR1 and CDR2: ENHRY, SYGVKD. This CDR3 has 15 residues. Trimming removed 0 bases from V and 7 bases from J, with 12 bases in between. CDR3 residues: CAISESRDIREKLFF. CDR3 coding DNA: TGTGCCATCAGTGAGTCTAGGGATATTCGTGAAAAACTGTTTTTT.

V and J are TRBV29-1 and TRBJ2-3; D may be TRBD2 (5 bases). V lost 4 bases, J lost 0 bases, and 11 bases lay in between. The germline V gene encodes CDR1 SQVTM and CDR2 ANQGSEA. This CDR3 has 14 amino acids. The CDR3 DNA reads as TGCAGCGTTGCGATAGCGACTAGCACAGATACGCAGTATTTT. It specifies CSVAIATSTDTQYF.

The CDR3 bases are TGTGCCAGCACCGACACCGGGATATCGAACACCGGGGAGCTGTTTTTT. It encodes CASTDTGISNTGELFF. J is TRBJ2-2 and V is TRBV7-6, with D possibly TRBD2 on 5 matching bases. This CDR3 region has 16 residues. Per germline, CDR1 SGHVS and CDR2 FNYEAQ. Trimming cost V 7 bases and J 0 bases, with 15 bases left between them.

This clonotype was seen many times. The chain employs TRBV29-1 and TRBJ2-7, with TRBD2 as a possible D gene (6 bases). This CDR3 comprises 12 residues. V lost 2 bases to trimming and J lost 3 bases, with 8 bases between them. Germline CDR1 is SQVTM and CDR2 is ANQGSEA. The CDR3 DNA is TGCAGCGTTGAACAGGGAGGCTACGAGCAGTACTTC. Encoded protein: CSVEQGGYEQYF.

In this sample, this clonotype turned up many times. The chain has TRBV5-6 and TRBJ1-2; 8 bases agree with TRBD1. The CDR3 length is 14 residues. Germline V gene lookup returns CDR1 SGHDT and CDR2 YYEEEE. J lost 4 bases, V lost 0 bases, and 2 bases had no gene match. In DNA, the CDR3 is TGTGCCAGCAGCTTGGAAGGGACAGGCTATGGCTACACCTTC. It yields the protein CASSLEGTGYGYTF.

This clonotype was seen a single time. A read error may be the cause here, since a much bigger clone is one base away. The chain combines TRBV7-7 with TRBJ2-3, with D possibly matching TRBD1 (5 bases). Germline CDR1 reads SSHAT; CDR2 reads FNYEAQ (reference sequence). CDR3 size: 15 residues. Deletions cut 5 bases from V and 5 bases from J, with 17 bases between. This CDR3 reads CASSTCPGRGDTQYF. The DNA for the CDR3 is TGTGCCAGCAGCACCTGTCCGGGTAGGGGAGATACGCAGTATTTT. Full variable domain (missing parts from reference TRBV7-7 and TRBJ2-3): GAGVSQSPRYKVTKRGQDVTLRCDPISSHATLYWYQQALGQGPEFLTYFNYEAQPDKSGLPSDRFSAERPEGSISTLTIQRTEQRDSAMYRCASSTCPGRGDTQYFGPGTRLTVL.

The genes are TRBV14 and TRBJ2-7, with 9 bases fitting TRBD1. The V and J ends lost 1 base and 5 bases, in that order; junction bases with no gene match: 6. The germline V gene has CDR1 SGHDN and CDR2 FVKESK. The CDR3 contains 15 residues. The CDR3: CASSQVGQGPHEQYF. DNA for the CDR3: TGTGCCAGCAGCCAAGTAGGACAGGGGCCGCACGAGCAGTACTTC.

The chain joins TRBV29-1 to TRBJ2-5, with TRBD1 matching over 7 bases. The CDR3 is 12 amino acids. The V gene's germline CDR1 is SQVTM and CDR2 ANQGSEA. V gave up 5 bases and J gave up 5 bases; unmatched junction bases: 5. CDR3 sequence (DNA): TGCAGCGTTCTCAGGGGGTCGGAGACCCAGTACTTC. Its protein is CSVLRGSETQYF.

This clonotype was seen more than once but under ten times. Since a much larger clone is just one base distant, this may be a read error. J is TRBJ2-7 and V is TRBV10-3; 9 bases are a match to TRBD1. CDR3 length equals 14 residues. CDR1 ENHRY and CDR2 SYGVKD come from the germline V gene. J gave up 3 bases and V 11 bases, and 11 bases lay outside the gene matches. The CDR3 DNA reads TGTGCCGCATCAACCGGGACAGGGAGCTACGAGCAGTACTTC. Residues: CAASTGTGSYEQYF.

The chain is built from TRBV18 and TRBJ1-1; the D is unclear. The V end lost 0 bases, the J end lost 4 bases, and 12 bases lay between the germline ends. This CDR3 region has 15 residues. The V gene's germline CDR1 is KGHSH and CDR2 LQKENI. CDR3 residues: CASSPPASWGTEAFF. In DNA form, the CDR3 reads TGTGCCAGCTCACCACCGGCCAGTTGGGGCACTGAAGCTTTCTTT.

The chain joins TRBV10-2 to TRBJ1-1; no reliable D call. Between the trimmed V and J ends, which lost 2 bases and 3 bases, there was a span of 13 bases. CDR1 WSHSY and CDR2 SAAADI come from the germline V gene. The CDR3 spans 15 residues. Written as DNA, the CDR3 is TGCGCCAGCAGTGAGGACGGCGCGAAAGACACTGAAGCTTTCTTT. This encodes CASSEDGAKDTEAFF.

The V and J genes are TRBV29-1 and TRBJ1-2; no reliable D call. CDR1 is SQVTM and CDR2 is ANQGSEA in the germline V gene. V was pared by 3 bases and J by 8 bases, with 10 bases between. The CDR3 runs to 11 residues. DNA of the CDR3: TGCAGCGTTGAGCTGGGAGGGGGCTACACCTTC. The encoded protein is CSVELGGGYTF.

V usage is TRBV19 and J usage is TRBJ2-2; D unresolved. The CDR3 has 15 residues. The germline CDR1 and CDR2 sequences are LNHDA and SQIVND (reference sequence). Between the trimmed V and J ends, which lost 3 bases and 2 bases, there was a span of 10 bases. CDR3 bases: TGTGCCAGTAGTATTGACCCGTCTAACACCGGGGAGCTGTTTTTT. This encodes CASSIDPSNTGELFF.

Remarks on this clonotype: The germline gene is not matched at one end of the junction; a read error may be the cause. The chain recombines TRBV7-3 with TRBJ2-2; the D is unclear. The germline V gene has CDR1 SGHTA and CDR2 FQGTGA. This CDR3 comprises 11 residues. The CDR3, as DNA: TGCGCCAGCAGCCAGGTCACCGAGCTGTTTTTT. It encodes CASSQVTELFF.